The 10 T cell receptor beta chains presented below share a single source sample, sequenced in a study of blood T cell repertoires in COVID-19. Produced via immunoSEQ multiplex PCR; TCRdb's table is partial and in-frame only. The sample holds fewer than 95,000 clones, approximately 84% seen once. Sequencing was performed on peripheral blood. Receptor source: a human donor in a cohort sampled during active COVID-19.

This clone was counted only a few times. The chain is built from TRBV18 and TRBJ2-2; 9 bases fit TRBD2. The V and J ends lost 2 bases and 5 bases, in that order; junction bases with no gene match: 6. The CDR3 covers 16 residues. Germline V gene data show CDR1 as KGHSH and CDR2 as LQKENI. The CDR3 region is CASSPRLAGQTGELFF. Written as DNA, the CDR3 is TGTGCCAGCTCACCAAGGCTAGCGGGGCAAACCGGGGAGCTGTTTTTT.

The chain joins TRBV5-6 to TRBJ2-3; D is undetermined. This CDR3 is 12 amino acids long. Germline CDR1 is SGHDT and CDR2 is YYEEEE. With 1 base removed from V and 11 bases from J, the gap between germline ends came to 11 bases. This chain's CDR3 is CASSLLTPEQYF. CDR3 bases: TGTGCCAGCAGCTTGTTGACACCGGAGCAGTATTTT.

The chain employs TRBV5-1 and TRBJ1-1; a weak D match, TRBD1 (5 bases). Trimming removed 0 bases at V and 8 bases at J, with 11 bases between. CDR1 is SGHRS and CDR2 is YFSETQ in the germline V gene. This CDR3 contains 13 residues. The CDR3 loop reads CASSLETAFEAFF. CDR3 sequence (DNA): TGCGCCAGCAGCTTGGAGACAGCCTTCGAAGCTTTCTTT.

There are a few counts of this clone. The chain combines TRBV7-3 with TRBJ1-2, with D uncertain. Germline V gene lookup returns CDR1 SGHTA and CDR2 FQGTGA. CDR3 size: 15 residues. Trimming took off 5 bases at V and 0 bases at J, with 13 bases between the two ends. The CDR3 coding sequence is TGTGCCAGCAGCCCTGGTACGGTAGCTAACTATGGCTACACCTTC. Protein product: CASSPGTVANYGYTF.

The genes are TRBV20-1 and TRBJ2-2; TRBD1 might be the D (6 bases). Trimming took 3 bases from V and 3 from J, leaving 14 bases between them. Germline lookup yields CDR1 DFQATT and CDR2 SNEGSKA (reference sequence). The CDR3 is 15 residues long. The CDR3 loop is CSASQGGIYTGELFF. The DNA for the CDR3 is TGCAGTGCTAGTCAAGGGGGAATTTACACCGGGGAGCTGTTTTTT.

The chain employs TRBV6-5 and TRBJ2-5; TRBD1 aligns across 10 bases. After removal of 8 bases from V and 5 bases from J, the junction contained 8 bases not matched to a gene. The CDR3 has 14 residues. Germline CDR1 MNHEY, CDR2 SVGAGI. CDR3 amino acids: CASVRDRGGETQYF. Here the CDR3 DNA reads TGTGCCAGCGTACGGGACAGGGGTGGCGAGACCCAGTACTTC.

This rearrangement joins TRBV2 to TRBJ1-6; D gene ambiguous. The CDR3 has 14 amino acids. Germline CDR1 reads SNHLY; CDR2 reads FYNNEI. Trimming stripped 9 bases from V and 0 bases from J, with 9 bases between. The CDR3 DNA follows: TGTGCCAGTCACGGGAGCTCCTATAATTCACCCCTCCACTTT. Residues: CASHGSSYNSPLHF.

V and J are TRBV10-3 and TRBJ1-2; TRBD1 matches 9 bases. There are 14 residues in the CDR3. Trimming removed 5 bases from V and 6 bases from J; junction bases left unmatched: 7. CDR1 is ENHRY and CDR2 is SYGVKD in the germline V gene. The CDR3 spells CAISTMTGGNGYTF. For the CDR3, the DNA is TGTGCCATCAGTACCATGACAGGGGGAAATGGCTACACCTTC.

The genes are TRBV9 and TRBJ2-3, with D uncertain. V lost 0 bases, J lost 0 bases, and 5 bases lay in between. CDR1 and CDR2 from the germline V gene are SGDLS and YYNGEE. This CDR3 is built from 14 residues. This chain's CDR3 is CASSVDGSTDTQYF. The DNA of the CDR3 is TGTGCCAGCAGCGTAGATGGCAGCACAGATACGCAGTATTTT.

The V call is TRBV7-2, the J call TRBJ2-3, with D perhaps matching TRBD2 (6 bases). From germline, CDR1 is SGHTA and CDR2 FQGNSA. This CDR3 is built from 15 residues. With 5 bases removed from V and 6 bases from J, the gap between germline ends came to 18 bases. The CDR3 nucleotides read TGTGCCAGCAGCCCCGGGACTCCTCATATTGATACGCAGTATTTT. The encoded protein is CASSPGTPHIDTQYF.